Presented here are 21 T cell receptor beta chains from one specimen sequenced in a study of identical twins. TCRdb re-derived calls from the 5' RACE reads in MiXCR, one entry per CDR3 protein. The sample includes fewer than 350,000 distinct CDR3 sequences, more than 6.5% of them seen just once. This sample was also put to use in a study of yellow fever vaccine responses in identical twins.

Input material: memory (CD45RO+) T cells sorted from blood. The source is a woman between 18 and 30 years old in good health.

In its sample, this clonotype was seen many times. The rearrangement joins TRBV5-1 to TRBJ2-1; D is unresolved. V dropped 5 bases and J dropped 9 bases, with 3 bases sitting between them. CDR3 length equals 9 residues. CDR1 is SGHRS, CDR2 YFSETQ, per germline. The CDR3 DNA reads as TGCGCCAGCAGGATTGAGCAGTTCTTC. It yields the protein CASRIEQFF.

This clonotype was seen more than once but under ten times. The V call is TRBV27, the J call TRBJ2-5; 7 positions match TRBD1. V shed 5 bases and J 4 bases; nucleotides not matched to a gene: 10. This CDR3 spans 15 amino acids. Germline CDR1 reads MNHEY; CDR2 reads SMNVEV (reference sequence). DNA of the CDR3: TGTGCCAGCAGTATCACGGGCGACAGGGCAGAGACCCAGTACTTC. Protein: CASSITGDRAETQYF.

The chain employs TRBV19 and TRBJ2-1; D unresolved. Germline values: CDR1 LNHDA, CDR2 SQIVND (reference sequence). Deletions cut 7 bases from V and 0 bases from J, with 10 bases between. There are 14 residues in the CDR3. CDR3 nucleotides: TGTGCCAGTAAACCGGGTACCTCCTACAATGAGCAGTTCTTC. The encoded protein is CASKPGTSYNEQFF.

This clonotype was picked up a small number of times. V usage is TRBV7-7 and J usage is TRBJ2-2; D is uncertain. From germline, CDR1 is SSHAT and CDR2 FNYEAQ (reference sequence). The CDR3 sequence is 15 residues long. Trimming removed 3 bases from V and 2 bases from J, with 10 bases in between. Here the CDR3 reads CASSLVPTNTGELFF. The CDR3 DNA reads as TGTGCCAGCAGCTTGGTTCCTACAAACACCGGGGAGCTGTTTTTT.

This clonotype was picked up one time. The chain is built from TRBV12-5 and TRBJ2-1; possibly TRBD1 for D (5 bases). V lost 0 bases and J lost 0, with 12 bases in between. CDR3 length: 17 residues. Germline-derived CDR1 and CDR2 are LGHNT and FRNRAP. The CDR3 here is CASGLVLMGRSYNEQFF. The CDR3 region has the DNA TGTGCTAGTGGTTTGGTACTAATGGGGCGCTCCTACAATGAGCAGTTCTTC.

The chain is built from TRBV2 and TRBJ2-3; D is possibly TRBD2 (5 bases). There are 12 residues in the CDR3. Trimming stripped 5 bases from V and 7 bases from J, with 10 bases between. Germline-derived CDR1 and CDR2 are SNHLY and FYNNEI. CDR3 in DNA: TGTGCCAGCAGTTTGGACGGGAATACGCAGTATTTT. Protein product: CASSLDGNTQYF.

This clonotype was counted at least ten times. This rearrangement joins TRBV24-1 to TRBJ2-5; D is uncertain. In germline, CDR1 is KGHDR, CDR2 SFDVKD. Trimming removed 0 bases at V and 2 bases at J, with 6 bases between. CDR3 size: 14 residues. This chain's CDR3 is CATSDLGVQETQYF. The CDR3, as DNA: TGTGCCACCAGTGATTTGGGGGTTCAAGAGACCCAGTACTTC.

This clonotype was counted a few times. The chain uses TRBV3-1 and TRBJ1-2, with D hard to call. Trimming took 1 base from V and 4 from J, leaving 10 bases between them. From germline, CDR1 is LGHDT and CDR2 YNNKEL (reference sequence). The CDR3 covers 14 residues. CDR3 in amino acids: CASSQGSAAYGYTF. CDR3 DNA sequence: TGTGCCAGCAGCCAAGGCTCGGCAGCCTATGGCTACACCTTC.

This clonotype was counted only a few times. V is TRBV5-5 and J is TRBJ2-2; D unresolved. This CDR3 comprises 16 residues. V lost 0 bases, J lost 0 bases, and 9 bases lay in between. CDR1 SGHKS and CDR2 YYEKEE come from the germline V gene (reference sequence). The CDR3: CASSLGVPANTGELFF. In nucleotides, the CDR3 is TGTGCCAGCAGCTTGGGGGTTCCCGCGAACACCGGGGAGCTGTTTTTT.

The chain uses TRBV27 and TRBJ2-3; D is perhaps TRBD2 (5 bases). Trimming took 2 bases from V and 4 from J, leaving 10 bases between them. Per germline, CDR1 MNHEY and CDR2 SMNVEV (reference sequence). This CDR3 has 14 amino acids. This chain's CDR3 is CASSLIALADTQYF. The CDR3 DNA is TGTGCCAGCAGTTTAATAGCGTTGGCAGATACGCAGTATTTT.

This clonotype was counted a few times. The chain employs TRBV20-1 and TRBJ2-3, with 8 bases fitting TRBD1. Germline lookup yields CDR1 DFQATT and CDR2 SNEGSKA (reference sequence). Trimming at V came to 0 bases and at J to 2 bases, leaving 4 bases not matched to a gene. CDR3 length equals 15 residues. The CDR3 region is CSARDPGQVTDTQYF. The CDR3 DNA reads TGCAGTGCTAGAGATCCGGGACAGGTCACAGATACGCAGTATTTT.

This clonotype was detected ten times or more. The chain is built from TRBV5-1 and TRBJ2-5, with D tentatively TRBD2 (6 bases). Trimming removed 5 bases from V and 5 bases from J, with 16 bases in between. Germline V gene sequence: CDR1 SGHRS, CDR2 YFSETQ. This CDR3 has 14 residues. CDR3 in amino acids: CASRNRVGGETQYF. CDR3 nucleotides: TGCGCCAGCAGGAATAGGGTCGGAGGGGAGACCCAGTACTTC. Full variable domain (rest looked up from reference TRBV5-1 and TRBJ2-5): KAGVTQTPRYLIKTRGQQVTLSCSPISGHRSVSWYQQTPGQGLQFLFEYFSETQRNKGNFPGRFSGRQFSNSRSEMNVSTLELGDSALYLCASRNRVGGETQYFGPGTRLLVL.

The J gene is TRBJ1-3, the V gene TRBV6-1; no definite D call. V was shortened by 8 bases and J by 2 bases, with 10 bases between the two germline ends. CDR1 is MNHNS and CDR2 is SASEGT in the germline V gene. The CDR3 covers 13 residues. The CDR3 here is CASSVGAGNTIYF. Written as DNA, the CDR3 is TGTGCCAGCTCTGTCGGGGCTGGAAACACCATATATTTT.

This clonotype was seen a few times. The chain links TRBV19 to TRBJ2-7, with 10 bases matching TRBD2. CDR1 and CDR2 (germline): LNHDA, SQIVND (reference sequence). The CDR3 is 16 residues long. The junction had 4 bases not matched to a gene; V was cut back by 1 base and J by 1 base. The CDR3, as DNA: TGTGCCAGTAGTATAGTTCGGACTAGCGGTTCCTACGAGCAGTACTTC. The encoded protein is CASSIVRTSGSYEQYF.

This chain links TRBV6-1 with TRBJ2-1, with 8 bases identical to TRBD2. From germline, CDR1 is MNHNS and CDR2 SASEGT. Trimming removed 8 bases from V and 6 bases from J; junction bases left unmatched: 9. The CDR3 runs to 14 residues. Written as DNA, the CDR3 is TGTGCCAGCGCCGGACTAGCCGGGGCCAATGAGCAGTTCTTC. Its protein product is CASAGLAGANEQFF.

Ten or more counts support this clonotype. V is TRBV24-1 and J is TRBJ2-1; D possibly corresponds to TRBD1 (5 bases). CDR3 length equals 15 residues. V lost 2 bases and J 5 bases, leaving 12 bases between the germline ends. CDR1 is KGHDR, CDR2 SFDVKD, per germline. The CDR3 nucleotides are TGTGCCACCAGTGATTCAGCCAGACAGAACAATGAGCAGTTCTTC. It encodes CATSDSARQNNEQFF.

This clonotype was seen only a few times. The CDR3 region has the DNA TGCGCCAGCAGCTTGGGCGGTATGGTCGGTTACGAGCAGTACGTC. Its protein is CASSLGGMVGYEQYV. The rearrangement uses TRBV5-1 and TRBJ2-7; D gene ambiguous. This CDR3 is 15 amino acids long. The V gene's germline CDR1 is SGHRS and CDR2 YFSETQ. V dropped 0 bases and J dropped 4 bases, with 14 bases sitting between them.

This chain connects TRBV5-1 to TRBJ2-5; a possible D gene is TRBD1 (7 bases). Germline V CDR1 and CDR2: SGHRS, YFSETQ. Trimming removed 3 bases from V and 4 bases from J, with 13 bases in between. This CDR3 is 14 amino acids long. The CDR3 nucleotides are TGCGCCAGCAGCTGGGACAGCGGGTCAGAGACCCAGTACTTC. This encodes CASSWDSGSETQYF.

The V call is TRBV6-5, the J call TRBJ2-5; 10 bases are a match to TRBD1. V was pared by 6 bases and J by 0 bases, with 10 bases of the junction left unmatched. Germline-derived CDR1 and CDR2 are MNHEY and SVGAGI. The CDR3 is 17 residues long. CDR3 amino acids: CASRSTRTGGNQETQYF. Written as DNA, the CDR3 is TGTGCCAGCAGAAGCACCCGGACAGGGGGGAACCAAGAGACCCAGTACTTC.

This clonotype was detected many times. This chain joins TRBV7-9 and TRBJ2-5; D is ambiguous. This CDR3 is 14 amino acids long. Germline assignment: CDR1 SEHNR and CDR2 FQNEAQ (reference sequence). V dropped 5 bases and J dropped 7 bases, with 17 bases sitting between them. The CDR3 sequence: CASSHSPGRGTQYF. The CDR3 region has the DNA TGTGCCAGCAGCCATAGCCCCGGACGAGGGACCCAGTACTTC.

A word on this clonotype: A clone one base away is much larger, so this may be a read error. The chain couples TRBV20-1 to TRBJ2-3; tentatively, D is TRBD2 (6 bases). The CDR3 loop spans 16 amino acids. Looked up from germline, CDR1 is DFQATT and CDR2 is SNEGSKA (reference sequence). The CDR3 loop is CSARLRLESSTDTQCF. The CDR3 coding sequence is TGCAGTGCTAGACTAAGACTAGAATCTAGCACAGATACGCAGTGTTTT.